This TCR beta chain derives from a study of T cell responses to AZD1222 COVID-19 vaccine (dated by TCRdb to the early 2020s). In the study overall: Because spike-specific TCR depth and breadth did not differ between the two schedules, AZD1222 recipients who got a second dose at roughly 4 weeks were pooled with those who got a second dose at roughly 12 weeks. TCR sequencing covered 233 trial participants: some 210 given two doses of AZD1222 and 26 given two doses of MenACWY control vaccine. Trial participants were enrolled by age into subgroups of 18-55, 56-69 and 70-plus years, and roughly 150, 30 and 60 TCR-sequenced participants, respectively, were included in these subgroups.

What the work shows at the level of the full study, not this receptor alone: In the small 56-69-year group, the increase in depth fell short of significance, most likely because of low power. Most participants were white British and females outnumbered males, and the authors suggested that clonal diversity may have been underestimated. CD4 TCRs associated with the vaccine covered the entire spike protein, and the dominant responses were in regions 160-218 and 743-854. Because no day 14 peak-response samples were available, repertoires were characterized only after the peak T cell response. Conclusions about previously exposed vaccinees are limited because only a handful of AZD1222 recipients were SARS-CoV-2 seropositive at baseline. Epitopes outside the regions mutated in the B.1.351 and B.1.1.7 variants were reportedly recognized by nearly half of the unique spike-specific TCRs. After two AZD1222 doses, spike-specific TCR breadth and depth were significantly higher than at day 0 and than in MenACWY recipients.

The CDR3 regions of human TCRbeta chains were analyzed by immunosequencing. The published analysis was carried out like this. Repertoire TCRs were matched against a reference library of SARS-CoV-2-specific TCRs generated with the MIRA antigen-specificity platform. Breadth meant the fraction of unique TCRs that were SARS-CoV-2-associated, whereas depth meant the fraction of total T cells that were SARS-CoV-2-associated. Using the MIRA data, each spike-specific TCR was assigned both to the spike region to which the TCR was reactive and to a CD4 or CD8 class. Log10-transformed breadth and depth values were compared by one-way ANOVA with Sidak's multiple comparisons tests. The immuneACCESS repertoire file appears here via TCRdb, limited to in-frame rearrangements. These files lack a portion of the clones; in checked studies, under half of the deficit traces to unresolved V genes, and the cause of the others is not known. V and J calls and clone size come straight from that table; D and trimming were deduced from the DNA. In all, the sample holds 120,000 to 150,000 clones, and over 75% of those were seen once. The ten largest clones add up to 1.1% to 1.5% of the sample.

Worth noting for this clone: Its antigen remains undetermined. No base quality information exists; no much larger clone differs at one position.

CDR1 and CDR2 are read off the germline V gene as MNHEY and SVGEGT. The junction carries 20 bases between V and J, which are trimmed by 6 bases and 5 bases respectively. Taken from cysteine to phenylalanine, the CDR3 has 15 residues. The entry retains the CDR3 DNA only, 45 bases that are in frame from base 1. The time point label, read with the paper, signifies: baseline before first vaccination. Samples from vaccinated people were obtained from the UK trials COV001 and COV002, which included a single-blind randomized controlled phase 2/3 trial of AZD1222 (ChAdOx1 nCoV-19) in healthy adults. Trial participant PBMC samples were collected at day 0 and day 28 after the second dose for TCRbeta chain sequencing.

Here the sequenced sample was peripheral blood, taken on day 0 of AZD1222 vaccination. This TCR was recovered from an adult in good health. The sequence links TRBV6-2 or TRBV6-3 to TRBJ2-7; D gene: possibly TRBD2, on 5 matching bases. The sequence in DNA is TGTGCCAGCAGCTGGGAGATGGGCCCCTTGGACGAGCAGTACTTC. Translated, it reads CASSWEMGPLDEQYF.